Sequencing of this T cell receptor (beta chain) was carried out in a study of blood T cells in healthy people across ages. This CDR3 is 14 amino acids long. J lost 6 bases, V lost 4 bases, and 3 bases had no gene match. Germline assignment: CDR1 DFQATT and CDR2 SNEGSKA (reference sequence). This clonotype was picked up one time. Through a sample-barcoded 5' primer and a J-beta primer mix, a second PCR was run for about 6 to 12 cycles. TCRdb recomputed calls from the 5' RACE reads with MiXCR, one row per CDR3 protein. In the table there are about 780,000 distinct CDR3 sequences, 35% to 50% of which are singletons. The sample, roughly 9.5 milliliters of peripheral blood, was drawn from each donor.

The TCR sequence derives from a man older than 75 in good health. The sample comprised blood. The V gene is TRBV20-1, the J gene TRBJ2-2; 12 bases map to TRBD2. The CDR3: CSATSGRAPGELFF. CDR3 nucleotide sequence: TGCAGTGCTACTAGCGGGAGGGCGCCCGGGGAGCTGTTTTTT.